This note documents a single T cell receptor (beta chain) sequence. This sample was included in a study of control samples from healthy donors and cancer patients. The assay was immunoSEQ multiplex PCR, and TCRdb's table has in-frame clones only and misses some. This sample yields more than 100,000 clones, of which over 85% are seen a single time; roughly 7.8% belongs to the top ten. V lost 1 base, J lost 0 bases, and 6 bases stayed unmatched. The germline V gene has CDR1 SSHAT and CDR2 FNYEAQ (reference sequence). CDR3 size: 17 residues. The clonotype was recovered from a man in his fifties or sixties with head and neck cancer. The J gene is TRBJ2-1, the V gene TRBV7-7; 7 bases agree with TRBD2. Specimen: PBMCs. DNA for the CDR3: TGTGCCAGCAGCTTAGAGACTAGCAGGAGCTCCTACAATGAGCAGTTCTTC. It encodes CASSLETSRSSYNEQFF.